This T cell receptor (beta chain) was obtained from a study of T cell responses to AZD1222 COVID-19 vaccine. In the case of this clone: Its matching antigen is unknown.

Study findings and constraints: Repertoire sampling happened only post peak T cell response. Donors were mostly white British, more females; clonal diversity possibly underestimated.

Produced via immunoSEQ multiplex PCR; TCRdb's table is partial and in-frame only. The sample yields 120,000 or so clones, around 87% seen once. The CDR3 length is 15 residues. V was pared by 0 bases and J by 8 bases, with 19 bases between. From germline, CDR1 is GTSNPN and CDR2 SVGIG (reference sequence). The sequences come from peripheral blood, collected on day 0 of AZD1222 vaccination. The clonotype comes from an adult in good health. V and J are TRBV30 and TRBJ1-2; TRBD1 might be the D (5 bases). The CDR3 DNA is TGTGCCTGGAGTGTACCATTGGGGCAGGGCGGAGGCTACACCTTC. Translating it yields CAWSVPLGQGGGYTF.